One sample yielded the 19 T cell receptor beta chains listed below, sequenced in a study of shared clonotypes between healthy human individuals. Profiling relied on immunoSEQ multiplex PCR, and the TCRdb table lists in-frame clones only, not all of them. The profile covers about 2 million clones, with 85% to 95% appearing a single time and 0.1% to 0.15% taken by the ten largest. Sequenced input: naive CD4+ T cells sorted from blood. Subset denoted: CD45RA+ positively selected. The receptors shown here come from a man aged 18 to 29 in good health.

On this clone: Other DNA sequences of this sample code for an identical CDR3. The rearrangement links TRBV11-2 to TRBJ2-2, with D unresolved. V lost 1 base and J 6 bases, leaving 3 bases between the germline ends. The CDR3 length is 12 residues. Germline V CDR1 and CDR2: SGHAT, FQNNGV. The CDR3 DNA is TGTGCCAGCAGCTTAGCGCCCGGGGAGCTGTTTTTT. Protein: CASSLAPGELFF.

This clone was seen just once. This chain joins TRBV2 and TRBJ1-2; D unresolved. V gave up 5 bases and J gave up 6 bases, with 13 bases separating them. The germline V gene has CDR1 SNHLY and CDR2 FYNNEI. CDR3 size: 13 residues. This CDR3 is CASSIQVTDGYTF. CDR3 nucleotide sequence: TGTGCCAGCAGTATCCAGGTGACGGATGGCTACACCTTC.

As to this clone: The sample contains more than one DNA sequence encoding this CDR3. This chain connects TRBV7-2 to TRBJ2-7; 13 bases are shared with TRBD2. CDR1 is SGHTA and CDR2 is FQGNSA in the germline V gene. Germline trimming cut 3 bases from V and 4 bases from J; bases unmatched to any gene: 3. The CDR3 is 15 residues long. The CDR3: CASSFTSGGAYEQYF. Here the CDR3 DNA reads TGTGCCAGCAGCTTTACTAGCGGGGGGGCGTACGAGCAGTACTTC. The full variable domain, with the rest looked up from reference TRBV7-2 and TRBJ2-7, is GAGVSQSPSNKVTEKGKDVELRCDPISGHTALYWYRQSLGQGLEFLIYFQGNSAPDKSGLPSDRFSAERTGGSVSTLTIQRTQQEDSAVYLCASSFTSGGAYEQYFGPGTRLTVT.

V gene TRBV10-3 combines with J gene TRBJ1-4; a possible D gene is TRBD1 (5 bases). The CDR3 covers 15 residues. The germline V and J ends were trimmed by 8 bases and 5 bases, with 18 bases remaining between them. Germline loops: CDR1 ENHRY, CDR2 SYGVKD. The DNA of the CDR3 is TGTGCCATCTCAATCGAACCCAGGGAGAATGAAAAACTGTTTTTT. Protein sequence: CAISIEPRENEKLFF.

This clone was observed once. The chain joins TRBV6-5 to TRBJ2-3; TRBD2 matches 9 bases. This CDR3 is 16 amino acids long. Losses at the gene ends were 0 bases for V and 4 bases for J; bases not matched to a gene: 5. From germline, CDR1 is MNHEY and CDR2 SVGAGI. CDR3 sequence: CASSYSWAGGPDTQYF. The DNA for the CDR3 is TGTGCCAGCAGTTACTCGTGGGCGGGGGGGCCAGATACGCAGTATTTT.

The chain has TRBV2 and TRBJ2-6; D is unclear. Trimming removed 7 bases at V and 2 bases at J, with 9 bases between. CDR3 length: 14 amino acids. Germline V gives CDR1 SNHLY, CDR2 FYNNEI. The CDR3 loop reads CASIRVPGANVLTF. The DNA of the CDR3 is TGTGCCAGCATAAGGGTCCCTGGGGCCAACGTCCTGACTTTC. Variable domain in full (rest from reference TRBV2 and TRBJ2-6): EPEVTQTPSHQVTQMGQEVILRCVPISNHLYFYWYRQILGQKVEFLVSFYNNEISEKSEIFDDQFSVERPDGSNFTLKIRSTKLEDSAMYFCASIRVPGANVLTFGAGSRLTVL.

J is TRBJ2-1 and V is TRBV30; D uncertain. The CDR3 is 13 residues long. Trimming cost V 0 bases and J 7 bases, with 10 bases left between them. Germline CDR1 reads GTSNPN; CDR2 reads SVGIG (reference sequence). In DNA, the CDR3 is TGTGCCTGGAGTGTCGGAAGACGGAATGAGCAGTTCTTC. Translating gives CAWSVGRRNEQFF. The variable domain in full, with the rest retrieved from reference TRBV30 and TRBJ2-1, is SQTIHQWPATLVQPVGSPLSLECTVEGTSNPNLYWYRQAAGRGLQLLFYSVGIGQISSEVPQNLSASRPQDRQFILSSKKLLLSDSGFYLCAWSVGRRNEQFFGPGTRLTVL.

V gene TRBV10-1 combines with J gene TRBJ2-2; perhaps TRBD2 as D (5 bases). The CDR3 has 12 amino acids. CDR1 WNHNN and CDR2 SYGVQD come from the germline V gene (reference sequence). The V gene lost 3 bases and the J gene lost 7 bases, with 6 bases spanning the gap. This CDR3 is CASSERGGELFF. The CDR3 coding sequence is TGCGCCAGCAGTGAACGGGGCGGGGAGCTGTTTTTT.

A note on this clone: In the same sample, other DNA sequences code for this CDR3. The chain joins TRBV9 to TRBJ2-3; 7 nucleotides agree with TRBD1. J gave up 1 base and V 3 bases, and 5 bases lay outside the gene matches. The CDR3 covers 15 residues. Germline CDR1 reads SGDLS; CDR2 reads YYNGEE. In nucleotides, the CDR3 is TGTGCCAGCAGCGCAGGGGGTCGGGGCACAGATACGCAGTATTTT. This gives the protein CASSAGGRGTDTQYF. Drawing the rest from reference TRBV9 and TRBJ2-3, the complete variable domain is DSGVTQTPKHLITATGQRVTLRCSPRSGDLSVYWYQQSLDQGLQFLIQYYNGEERAKGNILERFSAQQFPDLHSELNLSSLELGDSALYFCASSAGGRGTDTQYFGPGTRLTVL.

The chain is built from TRBV19 and TRBJ2-1; 12 bases are a match to TRBD2. Unmatched junction bases numbered 12, after V lost 3 bases and J lost 6 bases. This CDR3 has 18 residues. Germline assignment: CDR1 LNHDA and CDR2 SQIVND (reference sequence). The CDR3 bases are TGTGCCAGTAGTATTGAGGTACTAGCGGGGGGAAAGTTCAATGAGCAGTTCTTC. It specifies CASSIEVLAGGKFNEQFF.

The rearrangement joins TRBV29-1 to TRBJ1-2, with a tentative D call TRBD1 (6 bases). CDR3 length: 12 residues. Per germline, CDR1 SQVTM and CDR2 ANQGSEA. V shed 2 bases and J shed 8 bases, with 12 bases lying between them. The CDR3 loop is CSVELGGQGYTF. Written as DNA, the CDR3 is TGCAGCGTTGAATTGGGGGGCCAAGGCTACACCTTC.

V usage is TRBV4-3 and J usage is TRBJ1-6, with D maybe TRBD1 (5 bases). V was pared by 0 bases and J by 8 bases, with 11 bases between. Per germline, CDR1 LGHNA and CDR2 YSLEER. The CDR3 is 15 amino acids. The CDR3 region has the DNA TGCGCCAGCAGCCAAGACGGCAGGGCCTATTCACCCCTCCACTTT. Its protein product is CASSQDGRAYSPLHF.

The rearrangement uses TRBV6-9 and TRBJ2-7; 7 bases are a match to TRBD1. Germline V lookup: CDR1 MNHGY, CDR2 SVAAGI. The CDR3 sequence is 14 residues long. With 4 bases clipped from V and 5 bases from J, the junction kept 8 bases outside the gene matches. Here the CDR3 reads CASSLKGAPHEQYF. CDR3 DNA: TGTGCCAGCAGTTTGAAGGGGGCTCCCCACGAGCAGTACTTC.

To note about this clone: This same CDR3 is encoded by further DNA sequences in the sample. The V call is TRBV9, the J call TRBJ2-1, with 9 bases fitting TRBD2. Germline CDR1 SGDLS, CDR2 YYNGEE. V trimming: 0 bases; J trimming: 0 bases; junction bases outside the gene matches: 4. The CDR3 extends over 17 amino acids. The CDR3 sequence is CASSVATSGSSYNEQFF. The CDR3 DNA reads as TGTGCCAGCAGCGTAGCGACTAGCGGTTCCTCCTACAATGAGCAGTTCTTC. Supplemented by reference TRBV9 and TRBJ2-1, the full variable domain reads DSGVTQTPKHLITATGQRVTLRCSPRSGDLSVYWYQQSLDQGLQFLIQYYNGEERAKGNILERFSAQQFPDLHSELNLSSLELGDSALYFCASSVATSGSSYNEQFFGPGTRLTVL.

The chain carries TRBV6-1 and TRBJ2-1, with TRBD1 matching over 8 bases. The CDR3 loop spans 15 amino acids. Losses at the gene ends were 1 base for V and 4 bases for J; bases not matched to a gene: 3. Germline V CDR1 and CDR2: MNHNS, SASEGT. The CDR3 DNA follows: TGTGCCAGCAGTGAAGGGCAGGGGGCTTACAATGAGCAGTTCTTC. It translates to CASSEGQGAYNEQFF.

Note on this clone: This sample also contains other DNA sequences that code for the same CDR3. The V gene is TRBV18, the J gene TRBJ2-7; D possibly corresponds to TRBD2 (6 bases). Per germline, CDR1 KGHSH and CDR2 LQKENI. The CDR3 loop spans 14 amino acids. The V gene lost 3 bases and the J gene lost 0 bases, with 9 bases spanning the gap. The CDR3 nucleotides are TGTGCCAGCTCACCCCCGGGACTCTCCTACGAGCAGTACTTC. Its translation is CASSPPGLSYEQYF.

The CDR3 protein is CASSSLPDRGSEQYF. CDR3 nucleotide sequence: TGTGCCAGCAGCTCCCTACCGGACAGAGGGAGCGAGCAGTACTTC. The chain joins TRBV11-2 to TRBJ2-7, with TRBD1 as a possible D gene (6 bases). V lost 4 bases, J lost 6 bases, and 19 bases lay in between. The CDR3 consists of 15 residues. Germline V gene sequence: CDR1 SGHAT, CDR2 FQNNGV.

CDR3 residues: CAYRTGKVDSNQPQHF. The CDR3 bases are TGTGCCTATCGGACAGGGAAGGTCGATAGCAATCAGCCCCAGCATTTT. V gene TRBV30 combines with J gene TRBJ1-5; 8 nucleotides match TRBD1. The CDR3 spans 16 residues. The ends lost 7 bases at V and 0 bases at J; junction bases unmatched: 11. Per the germline V gene, CDR1 is GTSNPN and CDR2 is SVGIG (reference sequence).

This clone came up once. The chain recombines TRBV7-9 with TRBJ1-3; 10 bases are shared with TRBD1. CDR3 length: 17 residues. The germline V gene has CDR1 SEHNR and CDR2 FQNEAQ (reference sequence). J was trimmed by 3 bases and V by 4 bases; bases with no gene match: 9. Here the CDR3 DNA reads TGTGCCAGCAGCTCTCACTCCGACAGGGGGCTTGGAAACACCATATATTTT. Residues: CASSSHSDRGLGNTIYF.